The rows below give T cell receptor beta chains drawn from one sample of a study of blood T cells in healthy people across ages. MiXCR, applied by TCRdb to the 5' RACE reads, yields one record per CDR3 protein. This table has hundreds of thousands of distinct CDR3 sequences, roughly 50% appearing once. Sequencing was performed on blood. Receptors originate from a man aged 25-45 years in good health. Both conserved end residues are part of each CDR3. D genes are given only for firm matches. The size entry is marked missing in some rows and otherwise reads once, few, many or a size class.

.	TRBV4-1	.	TRBJ1-5	CASSQESRPLPQHF	TGCGCCAGCAGCCAAGAGTCCAGGCCTTTGCCCCAGCATTTT
.	TRBV10-3	.	TRBJ1-1	CAISEGRQQNTEAFF	TGTGCCATCAGTGAGGGACGACAGCAGAACACTGAAGCTTTCTTT
.	TRBV9	.	TRBJ2-6	CASSVGDGPWVLTF	TGTGCCAGCAGCGTAGGGGACGGCCCCTGGGTCCTGACTTTC
.	TRBV5-1	few	TRBJ1-2	CASRTGQIPNYGYTF	TGCGCCAGCAGAACCGGACAAATACCTAACTATGGCTACACCTTC
.	TRBV5-1	.	TRBJ2-7	CASSLLSSSYEQYF	TGCGCCAGCAGCTTGCTGTCCAGCTCCTACGAGCAGTACTTC
.	TRBV7-8	.	TRBJ2-7	CASSHSGTGRGQYF	TGTGCCAGCAGCCACTCCGGGACTGGTCGCGGGCAGTACTTC
.	TRBV6-2/TRBV6-3	few	TRBJ2-7	CASTKSPAYEQYF	TGTGCCAGCACTAAATCTCCTGCCTACGAGCAGTACTTC
TRBD2	TRBV5-1	.	TRBJ2-7	CASSFTAGVSEQYF	TGCGCCAGCAGCTTCACAGCGGGAGTTAGCGAGCAGTACTTC
.	TRBV12-3/TRBV12-4	once	TRBJ1-2	CASSSTDYYGYTF	TGTGCCAGCAGTTCGACAGATTACTATGGCTACACCTTC
TRBD2	TRBV7-8	.	TRBJ2-5	CASSLFRGSKQETQYF	TGTGCCAGCAGCTTGTTCCGCGGGAGTAAGCAAGAGACCCAGTACTTC
.	TRBV27	many	TRBJ2-5	CASSLGGTQYF	TGTGCCAGCAGCTTGGGTGGGACCCAGTACTTC
.	TRBV5-1	.	TRBJ2-7	CASGPRGGGFYKQYF	TGCGCCAGCGGACCCAGGGGTGGGGGATTCTACAAGCAGTACTTC
TRBD2	TRBV7-2	.	TRBJ2-7	CASSVDGLALEQYF	TGTGCCAGCAGCGTGGACGGACTAGCGCTCGAGCAGTACTTC
TRBD1	TRBV7-2	.	TRBJ1-1	CASSPQGFHTEAFF	TGTGCCAGCAGCCCACAGGGGTTTCACACTGAAGCTTTCTTT
.	TRBV29-1	few	TRBJ2-1	CSGSHSGHRRVNEQFF	TGCAGCGGTAGCCATTCGGGACATAGGAGAGTCAATGAGCAGTTCTTC
.	TRBV6-6	.	TRBJ2-5	CASSSPVETQYF	TGTGCCAGCAGTTCCCCTGTGGAGACCCAGTACTTC
.	TRBV7-6	.	TRBJ2-3	CASSFRATRADTQYF	TGTGCCAGCAGCTTCCGTGCGACCCGAGCAGATACGCAGTATTTT
TRBD2	TRBV7-2	few	TRBJ2-5	CASSPTMWEGEPETQYF	TGTGCCAGCAGCCCGACGATGTGGGAGGGAGAGCCAGAGACCCAGTACTTC
.	TRBV20-1	.	TRBJ1-5	CSAHPVGRNQPQHF	TGCAGTGCTCATCCCGTGGGCCGCAATCAGCCCCAGCATTTT
TRBD2	TRBV4-2	.	TRBJ2-1	CASSRTTSGGFGEQFF	TGTGCCAGCAGCCGAACGACTAGCGGGGGGTTCGGGGAGCAGTTCTTC
.	TRBV29-1	.	TRBJ2-6	CSVDGSRSGANVLTF	TGCAGCGTTGATGGCAGCCGCTCTGGGGCCAACGTCCTGACTTTC
.	TRBV29-1	.	TRBJ2-1	CSVFSTSSNEQFF	TGCAGCGTTTTTTCTACTTCCTCCAATGAGCAGTTCTTC
.	TRBV6-5	.	TRBJ2-7	CASSQKPGPNYEQYF	TGTGCCAGCAGCCAAAAACCGGGACCGAACTACGAGCAGTACTTC
.	TRBV3-1	.	TRBJ1-2	CASSVHQGSRNYGYTF	TGTGCCAGCAGCGTACACCAGGGGTCTAGGAACTATGGCTACACCTTC
.	TRBV12-3/TRBV12-4	few	TRBJ1-2	CASISGTSNYGYTF	TGTGCCAGCATCTCGGGGACCTCTAACTATGGCTACACCTTC
TRBD1	TRBV6-2/TRBV6-3	.	TRBJ2-7	CASSYLGGTGSYEQYF	TGTGCCAGCAGTTACCTCGGCGGGACAGGCTCCTACGAGCAGTACTTC
.	TRBV20-1	.	TRBJ2-3	CSARPIGTTSTDTQYF	TGCAGTGCTAGACCGATCGGGACGACTAGCACAGATACGCAGTATTTT
TRBD2	TRBV5-1	.	TRBJ2-3	CASSLRTSGRTDTQYF	TGCGCCAGCAGCCTCCGGACTAGCGGTCGCACAGATACGCAGTATTTT
TRBD1	TRBV7-3	.	TRBJ2-5	CASSARRGIGETQYF	TGTGCCAGCAGCGCACGCAGGGGGATAGGAGAGACCCAGTACTTC
.	TRBV4-1	.	TRBJ2-7	CPSSQDPAVTYEQYF	TGCCCCAGCAGCCAAGATCCGGCAGTCACCTACGAGCAGTACTTC
TRBD1	TRBV15	.	TRBJ2-7	CATSGRDSEQYF	TGTGCCACCAGCGGAAGGGACAGCGAGCAGTACTTC
.	TRBV20-1	.	TRBJ2-7	CSALDSAYEQYF	TGCAGTGCTTTGGACAGCGCCTACGAGCAGTACTTC
.	TRBV6-6	.	TRBJ2-7	CASSPSPRTKDEQYF	TGTGCCAGCAGCCCCTCCCCCAGGACAAAGGACGAGCAGTACTTC
TRBD2	TRBV9	few	TRBJ2-2	CASSVGGGSSSGELFF	TGTGCCAGCAGCGTAGGAGGCGGGAGTAGTTCCGGGGAGCTGTTTTTT
.	TRBV7-2	.	TRBJ2-3	CASYLPGADTDTQYF	TGTGCCAGCTACCTCCCTGGGGCGGACACAGATACGCAGTATTTT
TRBD2	TRBV2	.	TRBJ2-5	CASRASGGFQETQYF	TGTGCCAGCAGGGCTAGCGGGGGGTTCCAAGAGACCCAGTACTTC
TRBD1	TRBV5-6	few	TRBJ2-6	CASSSTGEWLLSSGANVLTF	TGTGCCAGCAGCTCGACAGGGGAATGGCTCCTTAGCTCTGGGGCCAACGTCCTGACTTTC
.	TRBV4-3	.	TRBJ1-4	CASSQERTSGEKLFF	TGCGCCAGCAGCCAAGAACGGACTTCGGGTGAAAAACTGTTTTTT
.	TRBV7-2	.	TRBJ2-7	CASRLQGDHSYEQYF	TGTGCCAGCAGACTACAGGGAGACCACTCCTACGAGCAGTACTTC
.	TRBV7-2	few	TRBJ2-5	CASSPVGSTQETQYF	TGTGCCAGCAGCCCCGTAGGTAGCACCCAAGAGACCCAGTACTTC
.	TRBV29-1	.	TRBJ1-2	CSVAVRYPYGYTF	TGCAGCGTTGCCGTGAGGTACCCCTATGGCTACACCTTC
TRBD2	TRBV12-3/TRBV12-4	.	TRBJ2-7	CASSRSWREVSYEQYF	TGTGCCAGCAGCAGAAGCTGGCGGGAGGTATCCTACGAGCAGTACTTC
TRBD1	TRBV7-9	.	TRBJ2-1	CASRVGTGYYEQFF	TGTGCCAGCAGGGTAGGGACAGGGTATTATGAGCAGTTCTTC
.	TRBV2	.	TRBJ2-6	CASKQGGAGANVLTF	TGTGCCAGCAAGCAGGGGGGGGCTGGGGCCAACGTCCTGACTTTC
TRBD2	TRBV12-3/TRBV12-4	.	TRBJ2-1	CASSSKAGGPGNEQFF	TGTGCCAGCAGTTCTAAAGCGGGAGGGCCCGGGAATGAGCAGTTCTTC
.	TRBV27	few	TRBJ2-1	CASGETGLNEQFF	TGTGCCAGCGGAGAAACAGGACTTAATGAGCAGTTCTTC
.	TRBV29-1	.	TRBJ2-3	CSVDGTSSTDTQYF	TGCAGCGTTGATGGGACTTCTAGCACAGATACGCAGTATTTT
.	TRBV2	.	TRBJ2-1	CASSERSYNEQFF	TGTGCCAGCAGTGAACGTTCCTACAATGAGCAGTTCTTC
.	TRBV20-1	.	TRBJ1-1	CSGFSGVNTEAFF	TGCAGTGGCTTTAGCGGGGTGAACACTGAAGCTTTCTTT
.	TRBV3-1	.	TRBJ2-1	CASSQEGGVSSYNEQFF	TGTGCCAGCAGCCAAGAAGGGGGAGTCAGCTCCTACAATGAGCAGTTCTTC
.	TRBV15	.	TRBJ2-1	CATSSLDGYNEQFF	TGTGCCACCAGCAGCTTAGACGGGTACAATGAGCAGTTCTTC
TRBD2	TRBV20-1	.	TRBJ2-5	CSASGTSGRRETQYF	TGCAGTGCTTCCGGGACTAGCGGGAGGCGGGAGACCCAGTACTTC
.	TRBV20-1	.	TRBJ2-7	CSARLNYEQYF	TGCAGTGCTAGACTGAACTACGAGCAGTACTTC
.	TRBV12-3/TRBV12-4	.	TRBJ2-4	CAIPLRTKNIQYF	TGTGCCATCCCACTTCGGACCAAAAACATTCAGTACTTC
.	TRBV7-2	once	TRBJ2-7	CACSPQGTLYEQYF	TGTGCCTGCAGTCCCCAGGGGACCCTCTACGAGCAGTACTTC
.	TRBV9	.	TRBJ1-2	CASSVDTGPYGYTF	TGTGCCAGCAGCGTAGACACAGGACCTTATGGCTACACCTTC
.	TRBV28	.	TRBJ2-1	CASIRGGNEQFF	TGTGCCAGCATTCGGGGAGGCAATGAGCAGTTCTTC
.	TRBV27	once	TRBJ2-3	CASSAGTTDAQYF	TGTGCCAGCAGCGCGGGAACCACAGATGCGCAGTATTTT
TRBD1	TRBV10-3	.	TRBJ2-3	CAISEAWGQGSTDTQYF	TGTGCCATCAGTGAGGCGTGGGGACAGGGTAGTACAGATACGCAGTATTTT